This T cell receptor (beta chain) was captured in a study of low-dose radiotherapy and immunotherapy resistance in tumors. Both TCRalpha and TCRbeta chains were reverse transcribed with V-gene-specific primers. Over approximately 20 PCR cycles, TCRs were amplified from a constant-region primer and V-primer adapter. TCRdb independently ran MiXCR on the reads; one entry per CDR3 protein. This table holds 10,000 to 15,000 distinct CDR3 sequences, over 55% found once. This CDR3 has 15 amino acids. Trimming removed 9 bases at V and 0 bases at J, with 15 bases between. Germline V CDR1 and CDR2: LNHDA, SQIVND (reference sequence).

The chain employs TRBV19 and TRBJ2-4, with D possibly matching TRBD1 (6 bases). This receptor was obtained from a human donor with advanced metastatic prostate, ovarian, gallbladder or colorectal cancer (not recorded which). This table probably holds off-target reads from a library built for another chain. The CDR3 is CASSGQTKAKNIQYF. The CDR3 DNA reads as TGTGCCAGCTCCGGACAGACAAAAGCCAAAAACATTCAGTACTTC. The whole variable domain, remainder taken from reference TRBV19 and TRBJ2-4, is DGGITQSPKYLFRKEGQNVTLSCEQNLNHDAMYWYRQDPGQGLRLIYYSQIVNDFQKGDIAEGYSVSREKKESFPLTVTSAQKNPTAFYLCASSGQTKAKNIQYFGAGTRLSVL.